One and the same sample provided the 5 T cell receptor beta chains below, sequenced in a study of response to subunit inactivated influenza vaccine. TCRdb reanalysed the RT-PCR reads using MiXCR and keeps one entry per CDR3 protein. The table includes approximately 520,000 distinct CDR3 sequences, roughly 25% detected once. This specimen was CD4+ T cells sorted from PBMCs, taken more than 4 days after vaccination. The receptors were gathered from a man in his fifties who received an inactivated influenza vaccine.

This clonotype was seen many times. This sequence joins TRBV28 and TRBJ2-7; a possible D gene is TRBD2 (5 bases). CDR1 is MDHEN, CDR2 SYDVKM, per germline. Trimming removed 3 bases from V and 0 bases from J, with 18 bases in between. The CDR3 runs to 17 residues. The CDR3 reads CASSLRVELRSSYEQYF. The CDR3 coding sequence is TGTGCCAGCAGTTTGCGGGTAGAACTAAGGAGCTCCTACGAGCAGTACTTC.

This rearrangement joins TRBV7-2 to TRBJ2-7; 10 bases line up with TRBD2. The ends lost 4 bases at V and 0 bases at J; junction bases unmatched: 3. The CDR3 contains 15 residues. Per the germline V gene, CDR1 is SGHTA and CDR2 is FQGNSA. CDR3 protein: CASSSTSGDSYEQYF. The CDR3 bases are TGTGCCAGCAGCTCAACTAGCGGGGACTCCTACGAGCAGTACTTC.

V gene TRBV6-6 combines with J gene TRBJ2-7; D is undetermined. This CDR3 region has 13 residues. In germline, CDR1 is MNHNY, CDR2 SVGAGI (reference sequence). Trimming left V 7 bases short and J 5 bases short, with 15 bases between. The CDR3 sequence: CASKLHPYDEQYF. DNA of the CDR3: TGTGCCAGCAAACTACACCCTTATGACGAGCAGTACTTC.

V usage is TRBV24-1 and J usage is TRBJ1-1; TRBD1 agrees at 7 bases. Germline V CDR1 and CDR2: KGHDR, SFDVKD. The CDR3 consists of 15 residues. V dropped 4 bases and J dropped 1; count of bases not matched to a gene: 5. CDR3 sequence reads: CATSDRRQGNTEAFF. The CDR3 DNA follows: TGTGCCACCAGTGACCGTCGACAGGGGAACACTGAAGCTTTCTTT.

This chain joins TRBV7-2 and TRBJ2-5, with 14 nucleotides matching TRBD2. The CDR3 contains 16 residues. V was pared by 4 bases and J by 8 bases, with 9 bases of the junction left unmatched. Looked up from germline, CDR1 is SGHTA and CDR2 is FQGNSA. This chain's CDR3 is CASSSPLTSGGATQYF. CDR3 coding DNA: TGTGCCAGCAGCTCCCCCCTGACTAGCGGGGGGGCCACCCAGTACTTC.